Each of the 27 T cell receptor beta chains below was sequenced from the same sample in a study of T cells in Graves' hyperthyroidism and ophthalmopathy (dated by TCRdb to about 2019). Library prep was done by multiplex PCR. The sequencer listed for this sample is Illumina HiSeq 2000. The TCR beta CDR3 regions were amplified from the RNA transcripts. For the first round of RT-PCR on the TCR CDR3, the HTBI primer set was used together with the Qiagen OneStep RT-PCR kit. TCRdb ran its own pipeline on the public reads, namely fastp trimming at Q25 and MiXCR clone calling, and kept in-frame beta chains. Entries are consolidated by CDR3 protein sequence, retaining the most common genes and DNA. Within this sample are about 690,000 distinct CDR3 sequences, with 15% to 20% of them counted one time only. The ten largest clones take up around 16% of the sample. The sample taken for sequencing was blood. These receptor sequences come from a man in his fifties or sixties with Graves' hyperthyroidism.

This clonotype was seen a few times. The chain joins TRBV28 to TRBJ2-3; tentatively, D is TRBD2 (6 bases). From germline, CDR1 is MDHEN and CDR2 SYDVKM. The CDR3 runs 16 residues. V lost 4 bases and J 1 base, leaving 15 bases between the germline ends. CDR3 nucleotide sequence: TGTGCCAGCAGTTCCCAAAGGAGGGGCGGCACAGATACGCAGTATTTT. It specifies CASSSQRRGGTDTQYF.

The chain is built from TRBV10-3 and TRBJ2-3, with 13 bases matching TRBD2. The germline V gene has CDR1 ENHRY and CDR2 SYGVKD. The CDR3 totals 15 residues. V lost 4 bases, J lost 5 bases, and 3 bases stayed unmatched. CDR3 in amino acids: CAISAGLAGQDTQYF. CDR3 DNA: TGTGCCATCAGTGCGGGACTAGCGGGACAAGATACGCAGTATTTT.

The chain joins TRBV4-2 to TRBJ2-7; D uncertain. V was cut by 4 bases and J by 5 bases, with 15 bases left in between. The CDR3 loop spans 14 amino acids. Per the germline V gene, CDR1 is LGHNA and CDR2 is YNFKEQ. The CDR3 bases are TGTGCCAGCAGCCCCCAGGAGACTGCCCACGAGCAGTACTTC. Encoded protein: CASSPQETAHEQYF.

This clonotype was seen ten or more times. V and J are TRBV7-3 and TRBJ2-2; TRBD2 matches at 9 bases. The V gene's germline CDR1 is SGHTA and CDR2 FQGTGA. The CDR3 is 17 amino acids. V was pared by 2 bases and J by 0 bases, with 4 bases of the junction left unmatched. The CDR3 loop reads CASSLGGRGTNTGELFF. CDR3 DNA: TGTGCCAGCAGCTTAGGCGGGAGGGGAACGAACACCGGGGAGCTGTTTTTT.

This clonotype has at least ten counts. CDR3 sequence: CASSPPTSALGTQYF. As DNA, the CDR3 is TGTGCCAGCAGCCCGCCTACCAGCGCGCTCGGTACGCAGTATTTT. V and J are TRBV28 and TRBJ2-3; D is ambiguous. This CDR3 has 15 residues. Per the germline V gene, CDR1 is MDHEN and CDR2 is SYDVKM. V was shortened by 6 bases and J by 8 bases, with 21 bases between the two germline ends.

The genes are TRBV28 and TRBJ1-6; D is undetermined. Trimming took 2 bases from V and 5 from J, leaving 4 bases between them. Per the germline V gene, CDR1 is MDHEN and CDR2 is SYDVKM. The CDR3 has 13 amino acids. CDR3 in amino acids: CASSLHDNSPLHF. The DNA for the CDR3 is TGTGCCAGCAGTTTACATGATAATTCACCCCTCCACTTT.

The chain carries TRBV6-5 and TRBJ2-1; 8 bases are a match to TRBD2. Losses at the gene ends were 2 bases for V and 2 bases for J; bases not matched to a gene: 8. CDR3 length equals 17 residues. Germline lookup yields CDR1 MNHEY and CDR2 SVGAGI. The CDR3 region is CASSYRGGAGTYNEQFF. The CDR3 DNA follows: TGTGCCAGCAGTTACCGGGGGGGGGCAGGGACCTACAATGAGCAGTTCTTC.

The J gene is TRBJ2-1, the V gene TRBV7-2; D may be TRBD2 (6 bases). The V gene lost 1 base and the J gene lost 8 bases, with 18 bases spanning the gap. The CDR3 runs to 16 residues. The germline CDR1 and CDR2 sequences are SGHTA and FQGNSA. The CDR3 sequence is CASSLVLSGQIDEQFF. The CDR3 nucleotides read TGTGCCAGCAGCTTAGTATTAAGCGGGCAAATCGATGAGCAGTTCTTC.

The CDR3 spells CASRLGGFTTGELFF. In DNA, the CDR3 is TGTGCCAGTAGATTGGGCGGATTCACCACCGGGGAGCTGTTTTTT. The J gene is TRBJ2-2, the V gene TRBV19; no definite D call. Trimming left V 6 bases short and J 4 bases short, with 15 bases between. The CDR3 sequence is 15 residues long. Per germline, CDR1 LNHDA and CDR2 SQIVND (reference sequence).

This clonotype was observed many times. V usage is TRBV11-2 and J usage is TRBJ1-6, with TRBD1 as a possible D gene (5 bases). The germline V gene encodes CDR1 SGHAT and CDR2 FQNNGV. The CDR3 loop spans 13 amino acids. V was pared by 3 bases and J by 10 bases, with 10 bases between. The CDR3 protein is CASSFGQGSPLHF. DNA of the CDR3: TGTGCCAGCAGCTTTGGTCAGGGATCACCCCTCCACTTT.

The rearrangement links TRBV29-1 to TRBJ1-2, with TRBD1 matching over 7 bases. CDR1 is SQVTM and CDR2 is ANQGSEA in the germline V gene. This CDR3 region has 13 residues. The V gene end was trimmed by 0 bases and the J gene end by 7 bases; junction bases not matched to a gene: 5. CDR3 coding DNA: TGCAGCGTTGAAGAGCACAGGGGCAGTGGCTACACCTTC. Translating it yields CSVEEHRGSGYTF. Full variable domain (missing parts from reference TRBV29-1 and TRBJ1-2): SAVISQKPSRDICQRGTSLTIQCQVDSQVTMMFWYRQQPGQSLTLIATANQGSEATYESGFVIDKFPISRPNLTFSTLTVSNMSPEDSSIYLCSVEEHRGSGYTFGSGTRLTVV.

This clonotype was detected ten times or more. J is TRBJ2-2 and V is TRBV24-1, with 7 bases fitting TRBD1. Trimming took 7 bases from V and 6 from J; bases not matched to a gene: 13. This CDR3 is built from 16 residues. The V gene's germline CDR1 is KGHDR and CDR2 SFDVKD. DNA of the CDR3: TGTGCCACCAGGGATGCTGGACAGGACGAGGCCGGGGAGCTGTTTTTT. This encodes CATRDAGQDEAGELFF.

This clonotype has at least ten counts. The junction differs from germline at one of its ends, possibly a read error. The chain couples TRBV5-1 to TRBJ2-7, with 8 positions matching TRBD2. The germline CDR1 and CDR2 sequences are SGHRS and YFSETQ. This CDR3 comprises 13 residues. The CDR3 region has the DNA TGCGCCAGCAGATTGGGGCGGGAGGACGAGCAGTACTTC. As protein: CASRLGREDEQYF.

In its sample, this clonotype was seen a few times. The V gene is TRBV19, the J gene TRBJ1-3, with D tentatively TRBD1 (5 bases). V was trimmed by 5 bases and J by 0 bases, leaving 11 bases between them. Germline assignment: CDR1 LNHDA and CDR2 SQIVND (reference sequence). The CDR3 runs to 15 residues. The CDR3 DNA reads as TGTGCCAGTAGTTCCCAGGGCGGCTCTGGAAACACCATATATTTT. Translation gives CASSSQGGSGNTIYF.

This clonotype was detected many times. V is TRBV28 and J is TRBJ2-2; 10 nucleotides line up with TRBD1. CDR3 length equals 16 residues. Germline V lookup: CDR1 MDHEN, CDR2 SYDVKM. V lost 3 bases to trimming and J lost 4 bases; unmatched junction nucleotides: 5. The DNA of the CDR3 is TGTGCCAGCAGTTTGGGACAGGGGAGCGCCACCGGGGAGCTGTTTTTT. Amino acids: CASSLGQGSATGELFF. Using reference TRBV28 and TRBJ2-2 for the parts outside the CDR3, the full variable domain is DVKVTQSSRYLVKRTGEKVFLECVQDMDHENMFWYRQDPGLGLRLIYFSYDVKMKEKGDIPEGYSVSREKKERFSLILESASTNQTSMYLCASSLGQGSATGELFFGEGSRLTVL.

This clonotype was seen at least ten times. The chain combines TRBV12-3 or TRBV12-4 with TRBJ1-6; D not certain. The ends were cut back, 1 base at V and 10 bases at J, with 8 bases in the middle. This CDR3 is 13 amino acids long. The CDR3 DNA reads TGTGCCAGCAGTTTAGAAGGGAAATCACCCCTCCACTTT. Translation gives CASSLEGKSPLHF.

This clonotype was detected ten times or more. The rearrangement uses TRBV18 and TRBJ1-2; D not resolved. Germline V gives CDR1 KGHSH, CDR2 LQKENI. The ends were cut back, 2 bases at V and 3 bases at J, with 4 bases in the middle. CDR3 length: 12 amino acids. The CDR3 DNA reads TGTGCCAGCTCACCAATCGACTATGGCTACACCTTC. As protein: CASSPIDYGYTF. Full variable domain (missing parts from reference TRBV18 and TRBJ1-2): NAGVMQNPRHLVRRRGQEARLRCSPMKGHSHVYWYRQLPEEGLKFMVYLQKENIIDESGMPKERFSAEFPKEGPSILRIQQVVRGDSAAYFCASSPIDYGYTFGSGTRLTVV.

A few counts support this clonotype. This chain connects TRBV11-2 to TRBJ2-1; tentative D call: TRBD2 (6 bases). The CDR3 spans 18 residues. Germline CDR1 reads SGHAT; CDR2 reads FQNNGV. Trimming took 0 bases from V and 2 from J, leaving 17 bases between them. This CDR3 is CASSLEAWAGNTYNEQFF. In DNA, the CDR3 is TGTGCCAGCAGCTTAGAGGCTTGGGCGGGAAACACCTACAATGAGCAGTTCTTC.

Worth noting for this clonotype: A single base separates this from a much larger clone, so it may be a read error. The J gene is TRBJ2-7, the V gene TRBV7-9; 8 bases are a match to TRBD1. CDR1 and CDR2 (germline): SEHNR, FQNEAQ (reference sequence). This CDR3 comprises 13 residues. CDR3 in DNA: TGTTCCAGCAGCTCGCCCGGACAGGGCTTGCAGTACTTC. The encoded protein is CSSSSPGQGLQYF.

This clonotype showed up many times. The genes are TRBV2 and TRBJ2-1; 7 positions match TRBD2. Germline V lookup: CDR1 SNHLY, CDR2 FYNNEI. Trimming took 4 bases from V and 6 from J; bases not matched to a gene: 6. CDR3 size: 14 residues. This CDR3 is CASSGGSGRNEQFF. In nucleotides, the CDR3 is TGTGCCAGCAGTGGTGGTAGCGGGCGCAATGAGCAGTTCTTC.

On this clonotype: This may be a read error: a much more frequent sequence differs by one nucleotide. This chain links TRBV27 with TRBJ2-1; 15 nucleotides align to TRBD2. The CDR3 loop spans 17 amino acids. CDR1 MNHEY and CDR2 SMNVEV come from the germline V gene (reference sequence). Written as DNA, the CDR3 is TGTGACAGCAGTTTTTGGACTAGCGGGAGGGATAACAATGAGCAGTTCTTC. Protein product: CDSSFWTSGRDNNEQFF.

The sample holds a few counts of this clonotype. CDR3: CASFPQGLNTEAFF. The CDR3 bases are TGTGCCAGCTTTCCTCAGGGTTTGAACACTGAAGCTTTCTTT. V usage is TRBV7-9 and J usage is TRBJ1-1; weak D call: TRBD1 (5 bases). V lost 8 bases to trimming and J lost 0 bases, with 13 bases between them. This CDR3 is 14 amino acids long. Germline V CDR1 and CDR2: SEHNR, FQNEAQ (reference sequence).

This clonotype turned up a few times. The CDR3: CASSADIYNEQFF. Here the CDR3 DNA reads TGTGCCAGCAGTGCGGACATCTACAATGAGCAGTTCTTC. V is TRBV25-1 and J is TRBJ2-1, with D possibly matching TRBD1 (5 bases). The V end was cut by 4 bases, the J end by 3 bases, with 7 bases between. The CDR3 covers 13 residues. Germline V lookup: CDR1 MGHDK, CDR2 SYGVNS.

Only a few counts were recorded for this clonotype. The chain couples TRBV10-1 to TRBJ2-1; D is uncertain. Trimming pared 3 bases from V and 0 bases from J, leaving 6 bases between. CDR3 length: 14 amino acids. The germline V gene encodes CDR1 WNHNN and CDR2 SYGVQD (reference sequence). CDR3 sequence (DNA): TGCGCCAGCAGTGAAGTCCGCTCCTACAATGAGCAGTTCTTC. Amino acid sequence: CASSEVRSYNEQFF.

Comment on this clonotype: The junction differs from germline at one of its ends, possibly a read error. The chain uses TRBV11-2 and TRBJ2-2; D assignment may be TRBD1 or TRBD2 (5 bases each). The CDR3 spans 15 residues. Per the germline V gene, CDR1 is SGHAT and CDR2 is FQNNGV. DNA of the CDR3: TGTGCCAGCAGCTCAGGGAGTCTTGGGACCGGGGAGCTGCTTTTT. Translated: CASSSGSLGTGELLF.

This clonotype was observed at least ten times. The genes are TRBV2 and TRBJ1-5, with a tentative D call TRBD1 (5 bases). Trimming removed 7 bases from V and 1 base from J, with 14 bases in between. The CDR3 is 15 amino acids. CDR1 is SNHLY, CDR2 FYNNEI, per germline. Here the CDR3 reads CASKGQVTSNQPQHF. The CDR3 DNA reads TGTGCCAGCAAGGGGCAGGTGACGAGCAATCAGCCCCAGCATTTT.

This clonotype occurred many times. The genes are TRBV7-8 and TRBJ2-2, with D tentatively TRBD1 (6 bases). Germline CDR1 and CDR2: SGHVS and FQNEAQ. V was cut by 0 bases and J by 5 bases, with 13 bases left in between. This CDR3 spans 16 amino acids. In DNA form, the CDR3 reads TGTGCCAGCAGCTTAGCACGGGCAGGGGATACCGGGGAGCTGTTTTTT. Protein product: CASSLARAGDTGELFF.